This T cell receptor beta chain was sequenced in a study of regulatory T cells in long-lasting Graves disease. Study findings and constraints: Favored gene segments in persistent disease were TRBV28, TRBJ1-2 and TRBJ2-5.

The time point denotes: newly diagnosed GD, antithyroid drugs for less than 3 months. The TCR library was made from RNA extracted from PBMCs. Arm-PCR with iRepertoire HTBI primers amplified the CDR3 regions for these TCR beta libraries. TCRdb reanalysed the multiplex PCR reads using MiXCR and keeps one entry per CDR3 protein. The table records roughly 360,000 distinct CDR3 sequences, 12% of them present only once. This clonotype was found a few times. Its antigen is as yet unknown. This CDR3 has 11 residues. CDR1 is SQVTM, CDR2 ANQGSEA, per germline. V gave up 6 bases and J gave up 11 bases, with 16 bases separating them. The same sample was also studied in work on T cells in Graves' hyperthyroidism and ophthalmopathy. That source adds: HTBI primers were the set used in a first-round RT-PCR of the TCR CDR3. Among clonotypes expanded in thyroid above 0.001, most were also found in blood. A model of 13 V-J features distinguished ophthalmopathy from stable hyperthyroidism.

This TCR derives from a young woman with Graves disease. The chain couples TRBV29-1 to TRBJ1-1; D is ambiguous. The sample here was peripheral blood mononuclear cells (PBMCs), taken at new diagnosis, from a patient treated with antithyroid drugs. In DNA, the CDR3 is TGCAGCGTGGCATTAACCACGGGGGCTTTCTTT. Translated: CSVALTTGAFF.